This T cell receptor (beta chain) was documented in a study of identifying expanded T cells in peripheral blood. General study points: Differentially abundant clones: 1 to 1.5 between replicates, just under 17 at around 2 weeks, around 20 at four. Approximately two-week clone count variance significantly increased as total template count grew.

Concerning this clone itself: Its target is not known.

The germline V gene encodes CDR1 MGHRA and CDR2 YSYEKL. The CDR3 has 17 amino acids. V lost 2 bases to trimming and J lost 7 bases; unmatched junction nucleotides: 7. No infections or other immune events were documented during collection. Measured with immunoSEQ multiplex PCR; TCRdb has only the in-frame clones, and not every one. The sample lists 75,000 to 90,000 clones, 70% to 90% seen once, with roughly 7.3% in the top ten. This receptor was obtained from a person aged 18 to 75 in good health. The chain recombines TRBV4-1 with TRBJ2-1; 14 positions agree with TRBD2. The sample consisted of blood. The CDR3 sequence is CASSQLGLAGVRNEQFF. CDR3 nucleotides: TGCGCCAGCAGCCAACTGGGACTAGCGGGAGTGAGGAATGAGCAGTTCTTC.